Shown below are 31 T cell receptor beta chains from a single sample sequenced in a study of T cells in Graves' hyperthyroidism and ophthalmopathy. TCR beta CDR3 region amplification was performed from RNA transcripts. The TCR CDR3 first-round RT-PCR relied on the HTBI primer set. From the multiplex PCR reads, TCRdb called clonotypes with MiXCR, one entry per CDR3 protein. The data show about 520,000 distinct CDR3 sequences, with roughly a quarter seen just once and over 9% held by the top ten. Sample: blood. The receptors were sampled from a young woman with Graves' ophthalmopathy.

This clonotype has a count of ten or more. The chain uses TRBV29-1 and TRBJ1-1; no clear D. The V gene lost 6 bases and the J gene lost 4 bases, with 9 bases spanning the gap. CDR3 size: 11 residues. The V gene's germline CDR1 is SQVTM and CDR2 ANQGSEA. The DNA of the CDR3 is TGCAGCGTCGAGGAAACCACTGAAGCTTTCTTT. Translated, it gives CSVEETTEAFF.

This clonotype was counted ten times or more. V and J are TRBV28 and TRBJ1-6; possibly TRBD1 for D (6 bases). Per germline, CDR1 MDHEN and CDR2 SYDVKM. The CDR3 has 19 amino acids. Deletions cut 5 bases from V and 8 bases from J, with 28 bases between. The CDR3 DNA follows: TGTGCCAGCAGTCCCAGGGGACCCACAGGGAACGGGCCGGATTCACCCCTCCACTTT. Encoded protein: CASSPRGPTGNGPDSPLHF.

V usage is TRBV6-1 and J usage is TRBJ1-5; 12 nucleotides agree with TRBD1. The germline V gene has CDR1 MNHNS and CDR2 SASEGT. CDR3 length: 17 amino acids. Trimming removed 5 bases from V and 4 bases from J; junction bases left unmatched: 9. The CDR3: CASSQTGTGGANQPQHF. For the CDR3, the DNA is TGTGCCAGCAGTCAAACCGGGACAGGGGGCGCGAATCAGCCCCAGCATTTT.

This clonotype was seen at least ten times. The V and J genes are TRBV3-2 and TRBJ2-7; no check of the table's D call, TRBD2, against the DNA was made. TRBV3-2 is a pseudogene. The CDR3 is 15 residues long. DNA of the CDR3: TGTGCCAGCAGCCGTGGCGGGGGGATTCGGGACGAGCAGTACTTC. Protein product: CASSRGGGIRDEQYF.

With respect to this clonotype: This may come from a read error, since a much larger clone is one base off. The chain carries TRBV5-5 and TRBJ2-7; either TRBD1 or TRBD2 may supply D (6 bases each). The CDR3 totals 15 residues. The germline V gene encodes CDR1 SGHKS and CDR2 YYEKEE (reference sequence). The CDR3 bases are TGTCCCAGCAGCTTGGACCCGGGACACCGGGGGGAGCAGTACTTC. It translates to CPSSLDPGHRGEQYF.

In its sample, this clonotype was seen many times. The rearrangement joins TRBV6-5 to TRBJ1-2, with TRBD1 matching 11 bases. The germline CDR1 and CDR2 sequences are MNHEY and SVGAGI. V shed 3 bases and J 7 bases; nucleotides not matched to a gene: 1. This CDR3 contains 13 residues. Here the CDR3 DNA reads TGTGCCAGCAGTTATGGGACAGGGGGTGGCTACACCTTC. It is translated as CASSYGTGGGYTF.

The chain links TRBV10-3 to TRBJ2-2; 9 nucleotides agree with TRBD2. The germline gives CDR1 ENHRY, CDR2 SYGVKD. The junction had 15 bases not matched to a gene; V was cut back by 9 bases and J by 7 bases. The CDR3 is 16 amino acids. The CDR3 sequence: CAISTTGLASGGELFF. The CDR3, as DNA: TGTGCCATTTCCACAACGGGACTAGCCTCGGGCGGGGAGCTGTTTTTT.

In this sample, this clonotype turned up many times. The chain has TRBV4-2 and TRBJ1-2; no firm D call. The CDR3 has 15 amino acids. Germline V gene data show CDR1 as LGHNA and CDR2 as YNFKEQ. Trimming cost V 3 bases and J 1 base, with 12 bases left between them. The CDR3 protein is CASSQDTGVNYGYTF. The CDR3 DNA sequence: TGTGCCAGCAGCCAGGATACGGGAGTTAACTATGGCTACACCTTC.

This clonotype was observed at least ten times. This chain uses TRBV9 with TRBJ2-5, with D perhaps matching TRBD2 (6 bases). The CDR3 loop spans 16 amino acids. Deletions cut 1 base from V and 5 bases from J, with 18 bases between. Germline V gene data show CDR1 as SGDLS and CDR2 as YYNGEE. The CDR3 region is CASSVLGLPSPETQYF. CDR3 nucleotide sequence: TGTGCCAGCAGCGTACTCGGACTACCCTCGCCGGAGACCCAGTACTTC.

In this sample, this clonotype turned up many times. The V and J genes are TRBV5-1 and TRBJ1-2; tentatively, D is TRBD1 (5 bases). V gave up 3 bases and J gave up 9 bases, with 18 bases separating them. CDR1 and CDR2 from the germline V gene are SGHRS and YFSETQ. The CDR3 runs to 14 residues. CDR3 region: CASSSPGQGLSYTF. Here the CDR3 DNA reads TGCGCCAGCAGCTCCCCCGGCCAGGGCCTAAGCTACACCTTC.

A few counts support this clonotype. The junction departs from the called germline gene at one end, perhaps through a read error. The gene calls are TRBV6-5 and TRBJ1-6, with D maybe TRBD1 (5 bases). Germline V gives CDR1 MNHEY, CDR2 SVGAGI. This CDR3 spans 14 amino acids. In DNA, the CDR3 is TGTGCCAGCAGTTACGGGGGTTCTAATTCATCCCTCCACTTT. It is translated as CASSYGGSNSSLHF.

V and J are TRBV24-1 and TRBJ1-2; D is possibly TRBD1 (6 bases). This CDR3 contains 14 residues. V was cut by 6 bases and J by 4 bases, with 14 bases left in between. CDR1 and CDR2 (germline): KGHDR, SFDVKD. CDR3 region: CATSNPGVTYGYTF. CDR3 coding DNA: TGTGCCACCAGTAATCCAGGGGTTACCTATGGCTACACCTTC.

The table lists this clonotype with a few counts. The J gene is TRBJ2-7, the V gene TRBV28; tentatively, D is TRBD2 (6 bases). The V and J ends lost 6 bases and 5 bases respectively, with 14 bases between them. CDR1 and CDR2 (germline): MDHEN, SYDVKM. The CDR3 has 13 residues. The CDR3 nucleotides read TGTGCCAGCAGGGGGAGGAAATTGCACGAGCAGTACTTC. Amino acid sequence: CASRGRKLHEQYF.

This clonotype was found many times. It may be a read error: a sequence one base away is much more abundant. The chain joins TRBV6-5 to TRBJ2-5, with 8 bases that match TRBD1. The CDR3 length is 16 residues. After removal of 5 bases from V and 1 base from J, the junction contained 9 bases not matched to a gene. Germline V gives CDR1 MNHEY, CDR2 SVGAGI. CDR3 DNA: TGTGCCAGCAGTCACCCAGGGGGCAGACCCCAAGAGACCCAGTACTTC. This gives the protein CASSHPGGRPQETQYF.

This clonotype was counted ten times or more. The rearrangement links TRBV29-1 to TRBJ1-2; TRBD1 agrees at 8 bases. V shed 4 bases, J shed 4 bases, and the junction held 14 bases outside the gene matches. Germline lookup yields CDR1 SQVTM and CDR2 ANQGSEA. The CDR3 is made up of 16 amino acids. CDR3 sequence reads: CSVAYEPDRETYGYTF. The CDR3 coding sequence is TGCAGCGTTGCTTACGAACCGGACAGGGAGACCTATGGCTACACCTTC.

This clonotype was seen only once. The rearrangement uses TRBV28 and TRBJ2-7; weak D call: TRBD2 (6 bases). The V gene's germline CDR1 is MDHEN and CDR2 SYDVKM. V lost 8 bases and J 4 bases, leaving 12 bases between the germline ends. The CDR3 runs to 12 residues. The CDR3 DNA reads TGTGCCAGCTCCCGGGAGTGGTACGAGCAGTACTTC. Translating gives CASSREWYEQYF.

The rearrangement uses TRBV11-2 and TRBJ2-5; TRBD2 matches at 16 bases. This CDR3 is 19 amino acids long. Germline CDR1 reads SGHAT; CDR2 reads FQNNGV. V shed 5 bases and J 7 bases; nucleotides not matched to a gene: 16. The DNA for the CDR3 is TGTGCCAGCAGCCCCCAATCCGGGACTAGCGGGAGGGTTCTTGTGACCCAGTACTTC. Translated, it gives CASSPQSGTSGRVLVTQYF.

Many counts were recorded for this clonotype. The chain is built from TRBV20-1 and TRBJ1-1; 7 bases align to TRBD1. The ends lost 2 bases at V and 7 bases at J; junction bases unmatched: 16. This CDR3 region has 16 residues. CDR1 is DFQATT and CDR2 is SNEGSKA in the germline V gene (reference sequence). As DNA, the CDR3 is TGCAGTGCTAGAAGACTCGGGACAGTAGGGGGAGGTGAAGCTTTCTTT. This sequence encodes CSARRLGTVGGGEAFF.

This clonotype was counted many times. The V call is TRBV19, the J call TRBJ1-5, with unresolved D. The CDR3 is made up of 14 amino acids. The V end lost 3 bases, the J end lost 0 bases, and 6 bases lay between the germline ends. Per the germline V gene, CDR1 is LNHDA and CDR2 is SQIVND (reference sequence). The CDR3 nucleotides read TGTGCCAGTAGTATGCAGGCTAGCAATCAGCCCCAGCATTTT. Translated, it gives CASSMQASNQPQHF.

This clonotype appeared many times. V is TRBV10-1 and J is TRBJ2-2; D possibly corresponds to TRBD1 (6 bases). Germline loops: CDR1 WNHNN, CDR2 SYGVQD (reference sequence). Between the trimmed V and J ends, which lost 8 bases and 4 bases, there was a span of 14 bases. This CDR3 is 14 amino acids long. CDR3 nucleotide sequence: TGCGCCAGCCCGGCAGGGGTCGGCACCGGGGAGCTGTTTTTT. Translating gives CASPAGVGTGELFF.

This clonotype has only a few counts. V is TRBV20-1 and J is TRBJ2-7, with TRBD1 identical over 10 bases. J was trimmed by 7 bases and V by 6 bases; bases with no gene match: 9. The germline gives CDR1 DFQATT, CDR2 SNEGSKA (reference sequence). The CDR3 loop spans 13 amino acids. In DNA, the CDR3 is TGCAGTGCCCGGGACAGGGGCGCTGGAGAGCAGTACTTC. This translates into CSARDRGAGEQYF.

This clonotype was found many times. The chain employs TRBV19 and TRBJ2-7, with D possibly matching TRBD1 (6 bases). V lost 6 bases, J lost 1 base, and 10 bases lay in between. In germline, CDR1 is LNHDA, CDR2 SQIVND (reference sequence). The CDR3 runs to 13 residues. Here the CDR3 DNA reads TGTGCCAGTAGGCAAACAGGGTCCTACGAGCAGTACTTC. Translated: CASRQTGSYEQYF.

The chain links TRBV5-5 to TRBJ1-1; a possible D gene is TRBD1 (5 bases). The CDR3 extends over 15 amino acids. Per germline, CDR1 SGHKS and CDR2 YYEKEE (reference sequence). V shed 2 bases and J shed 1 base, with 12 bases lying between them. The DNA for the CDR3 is TGTGCCAGCAGCTTCCCGGGACGGAAGAACACTGAAGCTTTCTTT. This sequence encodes CASSFPGRKNTEAFF.

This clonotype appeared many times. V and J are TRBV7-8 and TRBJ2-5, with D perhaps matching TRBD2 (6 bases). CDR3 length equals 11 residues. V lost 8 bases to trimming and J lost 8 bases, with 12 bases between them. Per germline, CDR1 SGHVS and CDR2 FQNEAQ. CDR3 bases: TGTGCCAGCCTTAGGACTACTACCCAGTACTTC. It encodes CASLRTTTQYF. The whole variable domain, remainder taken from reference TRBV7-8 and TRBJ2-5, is GAGVSQSPRYKVAKRGQDVALRCDPISGHVSLFWYQQALGQGPEFLTYFQNEAQLDKSGLPSDRFFAERPEGSVSTLKIQRTQQEDSAVYLCASLRTTTQYFGPGTRLLVL.

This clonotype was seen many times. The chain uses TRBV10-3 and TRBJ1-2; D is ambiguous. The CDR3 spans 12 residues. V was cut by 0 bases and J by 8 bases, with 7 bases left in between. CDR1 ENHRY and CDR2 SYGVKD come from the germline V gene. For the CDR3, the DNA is TGTGCCATCAGTGAGTCCGGGGTCGGCTACACCTTC. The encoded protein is CAISESGVGYTF.

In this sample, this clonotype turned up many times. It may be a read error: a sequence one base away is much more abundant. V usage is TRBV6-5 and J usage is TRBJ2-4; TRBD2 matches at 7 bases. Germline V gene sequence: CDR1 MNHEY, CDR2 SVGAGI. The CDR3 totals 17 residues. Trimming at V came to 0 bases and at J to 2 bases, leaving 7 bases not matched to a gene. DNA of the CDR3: TGTGCCAGCAGTTACTCCGAGGGAGGGGCGACCAAAAACATTCAGTACTTC. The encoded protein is CASSYSEGGATKNIQYF.

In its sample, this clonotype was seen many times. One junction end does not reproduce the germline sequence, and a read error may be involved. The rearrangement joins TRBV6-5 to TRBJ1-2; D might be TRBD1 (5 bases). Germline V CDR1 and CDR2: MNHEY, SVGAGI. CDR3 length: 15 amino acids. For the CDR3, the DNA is TGTGCCAGCAATTACCCCGGGACGCAAGCCTATGGCTACACCTTC. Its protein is CASNYPGTQAYGYTF.

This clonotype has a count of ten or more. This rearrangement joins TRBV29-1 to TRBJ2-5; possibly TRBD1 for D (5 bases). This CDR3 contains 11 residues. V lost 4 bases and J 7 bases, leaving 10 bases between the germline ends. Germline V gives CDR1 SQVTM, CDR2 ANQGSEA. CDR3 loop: CSVAGLGTQYF. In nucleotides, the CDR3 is TGCAGCGTTGCAGGGCTTGGGACCCAGTACTTC.

CDR3 DNA: TGCGCCAGCAGCCAAGATCACACAAAATGGAAAGCTTTCTTT. It is translated as CASSQDHTKWKAFF. This chain connects TRBV4-1 to TRBJ1-1; D gene uncertain. The CDR3 consists of 14 residues. Trimming removed 0 bases at V and 9 bases at J, with 14 bases between. Germline CDR1 reads MGHRA; CDR2 reads YSYEKL.

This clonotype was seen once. This chain's CDR3 is CSDLQANYQETQYF. The CDR3 nucleotides are TGCAGCGACCTACAGGCAAACTACCAAGAGACCCAGTACTTC. J is TRBJ2-5 and V is TRBV29-1; the D gene is possibly TRBD1 (5 bases). V was pared by 7 bases and J by 0 bases, with 15 bases between. Germline V gene lookup returns CDR1 SQVTM and CDR2 ANQGSEA. The CDR3 runs to 14 residues.

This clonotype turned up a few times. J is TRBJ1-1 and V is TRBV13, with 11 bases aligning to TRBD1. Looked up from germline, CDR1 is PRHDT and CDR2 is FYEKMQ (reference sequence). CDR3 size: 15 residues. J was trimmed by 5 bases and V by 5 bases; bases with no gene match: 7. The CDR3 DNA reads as TGTGCCAGCAGCCCACGGACAGGGGGCGGGACTGAAGCTTTCTTT. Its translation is CASSPRTGGGTEAFF.